The source of this TCR beta chain is a study of spatial heterogeneity in lung cancer. TCRdb recomputed calls from the 5' RACE reads with MiXCR, one row per CDR3 protein. The repertoire holds some 20,000 distinct CDR3 sequences, 2.5% to 4% seen once, with 29% in the top ten. Per the germline V gene, CDR1 is LNHDA and CDR2 is SQIVND (reference sequence). Trimming took off 3 bases at V and 6 bases at J, with 19 bases between the two ends. This CDR3 has 16 residues. Time point given: sample taken at primary tumor resection. This clonotype originated in a female donor with early-stage non-small cell lung cancer. The specimen was PBMCs, collected at surgery. V is TRBV19 and J is TRBJ2-3, with unresolved D. The CDR3 spells CASSMEIRLYPDTQYF. In DNA form, the CDR3 reads TGTGCCAGTAGTATGGAGATCCGTCTATATCCGGATACGCAGTATTTT.